This TCR beta chain was captured by sequencing in a study of breast tumors, draining lymph nodes, adjacent tissues. Study-level results: Luminal-like breast cancer showed significantly greater tumor-nontumor repertoire similarity than basal-like breast cancer did. Tumor repertoires ranked between lymph nodes and nontumor tissue in diversity, with V and J gene preferences. The data were judged consistent with most tumor T cells coming from lymph node and expanding in tumor.

Samples came from axillary lymph nodes draining the breast cancer. In TCRdb, the multiplex PCR reads were re-called with MiXCR into one record per CDR3 protein. The table includes approximately 100,000 distinct CDR3 sequences, 30% detected once. V lost 4 bases and J lost 7; bases outside the gene matches: 12. Germline CDR1 KGHSH, CDR2 LQKENI. The CDR3 length is 15 residues. This clonotype was detected ten times or more. Antigen unknown. This TCR was sampled from a female donor with breast cancer. Some clones in this sample may be carry-over from other donors' samples. V is TRBV18 and J is TRBJ1-2; 7 positions match TRBD1. Sequencing was performed on axillary lymph node tissue. CDR3 region: CASSRKEGQAGGYTF. The CDR3 DNA reads as TGTGCCAGCTCACGCAAAGAAGGACAGGCTGGTGGCTACACCTTC.